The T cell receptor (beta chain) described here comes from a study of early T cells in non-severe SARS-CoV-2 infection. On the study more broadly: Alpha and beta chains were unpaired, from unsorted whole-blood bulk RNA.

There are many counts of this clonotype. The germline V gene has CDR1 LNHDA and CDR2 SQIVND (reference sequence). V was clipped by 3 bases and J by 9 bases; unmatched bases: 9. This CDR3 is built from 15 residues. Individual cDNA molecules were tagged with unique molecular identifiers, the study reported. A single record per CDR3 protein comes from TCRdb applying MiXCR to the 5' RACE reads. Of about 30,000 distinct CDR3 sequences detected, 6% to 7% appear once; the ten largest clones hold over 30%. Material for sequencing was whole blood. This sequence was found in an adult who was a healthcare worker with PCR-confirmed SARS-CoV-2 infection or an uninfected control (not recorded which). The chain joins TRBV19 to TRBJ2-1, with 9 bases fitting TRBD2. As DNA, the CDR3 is TGTGCCAGTAGTATGTATAGCGGGAGAGGTGCTGAGCAGTTCTTC. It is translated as CASSMYSGRGAEQFF. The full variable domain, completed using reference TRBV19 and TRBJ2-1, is DGGITQSPKYLFRKEGQNVTLSCEQNLNHDAMYWYRQDPGQGLRLIYYSQIVNDFQKGDIAEGYSVSREKKESFPLTVTSAQKNPTAFYLCASSMYSGRGAEQFFGPGTRLTVL.